The entry below gives a single TCR beta chain sequence along with its context. Its specificity is not known. The sample is drawn from a study of OX40 agonist ivuxolimab in advanced cancers. Turning to the study itself: People who had prior anti-PD-1, anti-PD-L1 or anti-CTLA-4 therapy could take part, and roughly 40% had some. Two patients with cutaneous melanoma and one with hepatocellular carcinoma, three in total, showed partial responses.

Germline V gene data show CDR1 as LGHNA and CDR2 as YSLEER. The CDR3 loop spans 16 amino acids. Trimming took off 0 bases at V and 0 bases at J, with 11 bases between the two ends. Clones were sequenced by immunoSEQ multiplex PCR, and TCRdb holds only the in-frame ones, with some missing. The table lists under 20,000 clones, approximately 84% of them singletons. Overall study results and limits: Antigen specificity remained undetermined for the expanded peripheral T cells. On average, a greater number of expanded clones characterised CD8+ T cells relative to CD4+.

Specimen: CD4+ or CD8+ T cells sorted from blood, collected in a trial of the OX40 agonist ivuxolimab. The J gene is TRBJ1-2, the V gene TRBV4-3; D is possibly TRBD1 (5 bases). The TCR originated in an adult with an advanced solid tumor such as melanoma, head and neck, liver or kidney cancer. The chain's CDR3 is CASSQDPAGTNYGYTF. The CDR3 region has the DNA TGCGCCAGCAGCCAAGATCCAGCAGGGACTAACTATGGCTACACCTTC.